This TCR beta chain was sequenced in a study of diagnostic markers for celiac disease (TCRdb year 2020). Sequenced using an Illumina MiSeq. Through TCRdb reprocessing, the reads give one entry per CDR3 protein sequence; DNA is omitted. The table kept for this sample lists approximately 1,600 distinct CDR3 sequences. The ten largest clones add up to over 9.5% of the sample. The germline V gene yields MNHEY for CDR1 and SVGAGI for CDR2. Taken from cysteine to phenylalanine, the CDR3 has 13 residues. The protein alone is recorded here. As for this clonotype: Its antigen is unknown.

The sample comprised either unsorted cells or a sorted T cell fraction (not recorded which). The receptor comes from a human donor. The rearranged segments are TRBV6-5 and TRBJ1-2. For the CDR3, the sequence is CASSYSAVNGYTF.